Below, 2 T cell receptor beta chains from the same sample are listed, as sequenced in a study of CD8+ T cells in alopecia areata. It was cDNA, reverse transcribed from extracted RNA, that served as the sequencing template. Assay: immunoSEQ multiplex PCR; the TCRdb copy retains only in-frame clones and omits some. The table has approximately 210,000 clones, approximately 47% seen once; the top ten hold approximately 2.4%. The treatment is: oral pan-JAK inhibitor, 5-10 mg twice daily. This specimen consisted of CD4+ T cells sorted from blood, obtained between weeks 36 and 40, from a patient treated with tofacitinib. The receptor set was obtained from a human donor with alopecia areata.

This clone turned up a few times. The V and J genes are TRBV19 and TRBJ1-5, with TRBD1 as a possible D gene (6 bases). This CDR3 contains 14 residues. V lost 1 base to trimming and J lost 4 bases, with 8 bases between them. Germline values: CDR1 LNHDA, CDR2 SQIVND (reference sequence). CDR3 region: CASSIAQGNQPQHF. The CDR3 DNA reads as TGTGCCAGTAGTATAGCACAGGGAAATCAGCCCCAGCATTTT.

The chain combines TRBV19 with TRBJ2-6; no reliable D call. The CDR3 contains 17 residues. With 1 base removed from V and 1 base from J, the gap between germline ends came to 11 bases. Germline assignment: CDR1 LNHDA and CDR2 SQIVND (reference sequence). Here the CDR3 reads CASSIGQFISGANVLTF. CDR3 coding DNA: TGTGCCAGTAGTATAGGGCAGTTTATTTCTGGGGCCAACGTCCTGACTTTC.